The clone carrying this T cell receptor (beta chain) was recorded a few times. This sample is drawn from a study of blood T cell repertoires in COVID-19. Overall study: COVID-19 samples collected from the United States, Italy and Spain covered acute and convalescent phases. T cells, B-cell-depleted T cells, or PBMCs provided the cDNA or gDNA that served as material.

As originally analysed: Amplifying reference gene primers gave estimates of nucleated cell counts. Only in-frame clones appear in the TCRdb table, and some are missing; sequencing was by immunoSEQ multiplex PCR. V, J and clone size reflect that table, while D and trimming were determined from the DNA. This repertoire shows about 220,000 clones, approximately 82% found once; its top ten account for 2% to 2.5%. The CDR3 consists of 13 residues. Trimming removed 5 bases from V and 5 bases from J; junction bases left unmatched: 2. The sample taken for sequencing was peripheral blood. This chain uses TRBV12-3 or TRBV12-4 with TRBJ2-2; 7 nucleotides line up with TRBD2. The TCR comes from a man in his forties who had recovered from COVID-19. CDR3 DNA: TGTGCCAGCAGTCATAGCGGGACCGGGGAGCTGTTTTTT. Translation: CASSHSGTGELFF.